These 30 T cell receptor beta chains originate from one sample sequenced in a study of blood T cell repertoires in COVID-19. Generated by immunoSEQ multiplex PCR, the TCRdb table keeps only in-frame clones and is missing some. The sample contains just under 85,000 clones, about 87% of which appear only once. Sequencing was carried out using peripheral blood. These TCRs come from a man of 80 years or more with active or convalescent COVID-19.

This clone came up once. The CDR3 sequence is CATSDPPGTSGSNEQFF. CDR3 coding DNA: TGTGCCACCAGTGATCCCCCCGGGACTAGCGGTTCCAATGAGCAGTTCTTC. V gene TRBV24-1 combines with J gene TRBJ2-1; 11 nucleotides agree with TRBD2. With 3 bases clipped from V and 6 bases from J, the junction kept 9 bases outside the gene matches. The germline gives CDR1 KGHDR, CDR2 SFDVKD. The CDR3 loop spans 17 amino acids.

The CDR3 loop reads CASSLGTSGRATNEQFF. The CDR3 DNA reads TGTGCCAGCAGCCTAGGGACTAGCGGGAGGGCCACGAATGAGCAGTTCTTC. The chain is built from TRBV5-6 and TRBJ2-1, with 16 bases that match TRBD2. J was trimmed by 7 bases and V by 4 bases; bases with no gene match: 8. Germline V lookup: CDR1 SGHDT, CDR2 YYEEEE. The CDR3 covers 17 residues.

The chain has TRBV10-2 and TRBJ1-2; 7 bases align to TRBD1. The CDR3 runs 13 residues. With V trimmed by 7 bases and J by 6 bases, 8 bases remained unmatched. Germline loops: CDR1 WSHSY, CDR2 SAAADI. For the CDR3, the DNA is TGCGCCAGCAAACCCACAGGGGCAGATGGCTACACCTTC. It specifies CASKPTGADGYTF.

The V call is TRBV18, the J call TRBJ2-7, with D possibly being TRBD1 (7 bases). The CDR3 consists of 13 residues. V was pared by 8 bases and J by 3 bases, with 14 bases between. Germline CDR1 is KGHSH and CDR2 is LQKENI. CDR3 nucleotides: TGTGCCAGCACCCAGGGGGGAGTCTACGAGCAGTACGTC. Its protein is CASTQGGVYEQYV.

The gene calls are TRBV10-2 and TRBJ1-4, with TRBD1 matching over 7 bases. CDR1 and CDR2 (germline): WSHSY, SAAADI. The CDR3 runs to 17 residues. V was pared by 3 bases and J by 0 bases, with 7 bases of the junction left unmatched. CDR3 DNA: TGCGCCAGCAGTGACAACAGGGGTCCCTCAACTAATGAAAAACTGTTTTTT. Translated, it gives CASSDNRGPSTNEKLFF.

This rearrangement joins TRBV3-1 (or the pseudogene TRBV3-2) to TRBJ2-3; the match to TRBD1 covers 7 bases. Germline V lookup: CDR1 LGHDT, CDR2 YNNKEL (reference sequence). The CDR3 extends over 15 amino acids. V shed 1 base, J shed 1 base, and the junction held 2 bases outside the gene matches. The CDR3 region is CASSQAQGGTDTQYF. The CDR3 DNA is TGTGCCAGCAGCCAAGCGCAGGGGGGCACAGATACGCAGTATTTT.

This clone was found once. This chain connects TRBV5-5 to TRBJ2-5; 11 bases are shared with TRBD1. Unmatched junction bases numbered 7, after V lost 3 bases and J lost 9 bases. Germline V gene sequence: CDR1 SGHKS, CDR2 YYEKEE (reference sequence). The CDR3 covers 14 residues. CDR3 residues: CASSWPGQGEPQYF. Here the CDR3 DNA reads TGTGCCAGCAGCTGGCCGGGACAGGGGGAGCCCCAGTACTTC.

This sequence joins TRBV5-6 and TRBJ2-7, with D possibly matching TRBD2 (5 bases). Germline V gene lookup returns CDR1 SGHDT and CDR2 YYEEEE. V dropped 0 bases and J dropped 6 bases, with 10 bases sitting between them. This CDR3 has 13 amino acids. CDR3 in amino acids: CASSLARAVEQYV. The CDR3, as DNA: TGTGCCAGCAGCTTGGCCAGAGCGGTCGAGCAGTACGTC.

The chain couples TRBV11-3 to TRBJ1-3; no clear D gene. Per the germline V gene, CDR1 is SGHNT and CDR2 is YENEEA. With 4 bases removed from V and 2 bases from J, the gap between germline ends came to 6 bases. CDR3 size: 13 residues. As DNA, the CDR3 is TGTGCCAGCAGCTCCCTAGCTGGAAACACCATATATTTT. It translates to CASSSLAGNTIYF.

This clone was seen only once. V usage is TRBV11-3 and J usage is TRBJ2-1, with unresolved D. CDR3 length: 13 residues. The germline V gene has CDR1 SGHNT and CDR2 YENEEA. The V and J ends lost 0 bases and 5 bases respectively, with 5 bases between them. This chain's CDR3 is CASSLDRNNEQFF. CDR3 bases: TGTGCCAGCAGCTTAGATCGTAACAATGAGCAGTTCTTC.

The rearrangement uses TRBV15 and TRBJ2-1; D is possibly TRBD1 (5 bases). Trimming removed 1 base from V and 6 bases from J, with 13 bases in between. The CDR3 runs to 15 residues. Germline CDR1 is LNHNV and CDR2 is YYDKDF (reference sequence). The DNA for the CDR3 is TGTGCCACCAGCAGAGGGACACCCGCTGGCAATGAGCAGTTCTTC. Amino acids: CATSRGTPAGNEQFF.

The chain is built from TRBV5-1 and TRBJ2-2, with 10 bases fitting TRBD1. Germline-derived CDR1 and CDR2 are SGHRS and YFSETQ. Trimming at V came to 0 bases and at J to 6 bases, leaving 5 bases not matched to a gene. CDR3 length: 16 amino acids. DNA of the CDR3: TGCGCCAGCAGCTTGGGACAGGGGGCTATAGCCGGGGAGCTGTTTTTT. It is translated as CASSLGQGAIAGELFF. The whole variable domain, filled in from reference TRBV5-1 and TRBJ2-2, reads KAGVTQTPRYLIKTRGQQVTLSCSPISGHRSVSWYQQTPGQGLQFLFEYFSETQRNKGNFPGRFSGRQFSNSRSEMNVSTLELGDSALYLCASSLGQGAIAGELFFGEGSRLTVL.

The chain has TRBV19 and TRBJ1-1; TRBD1 might be the D (5 bases). The CDR3 loop spans 14 amino acids. V was trimmed by 5 bases and J by 1 base, leaving 11 bases between them. CDR1 is LNHDA, CDR2 SQIVND, per germline (reference sequence). CDR3 protein: CASSQGLTNTEAFF. The CDR3 DNA is TGTGCCAGTAGTCAGGGACTTACGAACACTGAAGCTTTCTTT.

The chain employs TRBV7-8 and TRBJ1-2; a possible D gene is TRBD1 (6 bases). Germline V CDR1 and CDR2: SGHVS, FQNEAQ. The CDR3 totals 11 residues. V lost 5 bases to trimming and J lost 7 bases, with 8 bases between them. CDR3 sequence (DNA): TGTGCCAGCAGCCAAGGGGGTGGCTACACCTTC. Protein sequence: CASSQGGGYTF.

The V and J genes are TRBV19 and TRBJ2-3, with 9 bases lining up with TRBD2. The CDR3 sequence is 17 residues long. Trimming removed 3 bases from V and 2 bases from J; junction bases left unmatched: 9. Germline lookup yields CDR1 LNHDA and CDR2 SQIVND (reference sequence). DNA for the CDR3: TGTGCCAGTAGTATGATGGGTCTAGCGGGGACCACAGATACGCAGTATTTT. Protein product: CASSMMGLAGTTDTQYF.

The chain uses TRBV5-1 and TRBJ2-7, with 12 bases fitting TRBD2. CDR1 is SGHRS and CDR2 is YFSETQ in the germline V gene. V shed 4 bases, J shed 6 bases, and the junction held 5 bases outside the gene matches. The CDR3 consists of 14 residues. DNA of the CDR3: TGCGCCAGCAGCCCTAGCGGGAGGGGAGTCGAGCAGTACGTC. Encoded protein: CASSPSGRGVEQYV.

V usage is TRBV6-5 and J usage is TRBJ1-1, with TRBD1 matching 7 bases. Germline CDR1 and CDR2: MNHEY and SVGAGI. With 9 bases clipped from V and 7 bases from J, the junction kept 11 bases outside the gene matches. The CDR3 spans 13 residues. CDR3 in amino acids: CASTARTGREAFF. The DNA for the CDR3 is TGTGCCAGTACCGCCCGGACAGGCCGTGAAGCTTTCTTT.

The gene calls are TRBV6-9 and TRBJ1-2; no firm D call. CDR1 is MNHGY and CDR2 is SVAAGI in the germline V gene. The CDR3 contains 12 residues. V was pared by 4 bases and J by 1 base, with 4 bases between. The CDR3 region has the DNA TGTGCCAGCAGTTCTTATAACTATGGCTACACCTTC. Translation: CASSSYNYGYTF.

In DNA form, the CDR3 reads TGTGCCAGCAGCTTACAGGAGAACACTGAAGCTTTCTTT. It encodes CASSLQENTEAFF. This rearrangement joins TRBV7-9 to TRBJ1-1, with D unclear. The CDR3 runs 13 residues. CDR1 and CDR2 from the germline V gene are SEHNR and FQNEAQ (reference sequence). The V gene lost 2 bases and the J gene lost 1 base, with 5 bases spanning the gap.

The chain joins TRBV28 to TRBJ1-2; D possibly corresponds to TRBD1 (6 bases). Germline-derived CDR1 and CDR2 are MDHEN and SYDVKM. The V gene lost 4 bases and the J gene lost 5 bases, with 14 bases spanning the gap. There are 14 residues in the CDR3. The CDR3 nucleotides read TGTGCCAGCAGTTCCCCAGGGGCTATGTATGGCTACACCTTC. It is translated as CASSSPGAMYGYTF.

The gene calls are TRBV15 and TRBJ2-3, with 9 bases aligning to TRBD2. Unmatched junction bases numbered 10, after V lost 2 bases and J lost 4 bases. This CDR3 comprises 17 residues. Per germline, CDR1 LNHNV and CDR2 YYDKDF (reference sequence). The CDR3 is CATSRPASGAIADTQYF. CDR3 coding DNA: TGTGCCACCAGCAGACCCGCTAGCGGGGCAATCGCAGATACGCAGTATTTT.

This rearrangement joins TRBV5-1 to TRBJ2-3; unclear D gene. CDR3 length: 12 residues. V was shortened by 3 bases and J by 0 bases, with 2 bases between the two germline ends. Germline CDR1 and CDR2: SGHRS and YFSETQ. CDR3 in DNA: TGCGCCAGCAGCTCAAGCACAGATACGCAGTATTTT. Its translation: CASSSSTDTQYF.

This clone was seen a few times. The chain carries TRBV4-1 and TRBJ1-1; 7 positions match TRBD1. CDR1 is MGHRA, CDR2 YSYEKL, per germline. CDR3 length: 14 residues. After removal of 4 bases from V and 5 bases from J, the junction contained 7 bases not matched to a gene. CDR3 sequence: CASSPRQGGTEAFF. The CDR3 coding sequence is TGCGCCAGCAGCCCCAGACAGGGAGGTACTGAAGCTTTCTTT.

Written as DNA, the CDR3 is TGTGCCAGCTCACCCACAGGGGAGGTTTCACCCCTCCACTTT. This translates into CASSPTGEVSPLHF. The chain employs TRBV18 and TRBJ1-6; TRBD1 aligns across 7 bases. This CDR3 region has 14 residues. The ends lost 3 bases at V and 9 bases at J; junction bases unmatched: 5. Germline V gives CDR1 KGHSH, CDR2 LQKENI.

CDR3 bases: TGTGCCAGCAGCTTCGGTCGAAGACTTGCAACTAATGAAAAACTGTTTTTT. It encodes CASSFGRRLATNEKLFF. V usage is TRBV5-8 and J usage is TRBJ1-4; D gene unclear. Germline V gene sequence: CDR1 SGHTS, CDR2 YDEGEE. The V and J ends lost 2 bases and 0 bases respectively, with 14 bases between them. The CDR3 consists of 17 residues.

The V call is TRBV29-1, the J call TRBJ1-4; 7 positions match TRBD1. This CDR3 is built from 13 residues. Per germline, CDR1 SQVTM and CDR2 ANQGSEA. V dropped 7 bases and J dropped 5; count of bases not matched to a gene: 7. CDR3 nucleotide sequence: TGCAGCGCAAACGGACAGGAAAATGAAAAACTGTTTTTT. Its protein is CSANGQENEKLFF.

The rearrangement uses TRBV24-1 and TRBJ1-2; TRBD1 matches at 7 bases. This CDR3 spans 13 amino acids. V dropped 3 bases and J dropped 9; count of bases not matched to a gene: 6. Germline loops: CDR1 KGHDR, CDR2 SFDVKD. The CDR3 loop reads CATSDPGTESYTF. CDR3 coding DNA: TGTGCCACCAGTGATCCCGGGACAGAGAGCTACACCTTC.

CDR3 protein: CASSEGLAGASDTQYF. For the CDR3, the DNA is TGTGCCAGCAGTGAAGGACTAGCGGGAGCATCAGATACGCAGTATTTT. The chain uses TRBV2 and TRBJ2-3; 12 bases agree with TRBD2. Looked up from germline, CDR1 is SNHLY and CDR2 is FYNNEI. CDR3 length: 16 residues. V shed 1 base, J shed 4 bases, and the junction held 3 bases outside the gene matches.

In its sample, this clone was seen a few times. The V call is TRBV5-1, the J call TRBJ2-3; 9 bases agree with TRBD2. The CDR3 is 17 amino acids. The V and J ends lost 0 bases and 5 bases, in that order; junction bases with no gene match: 10. Germline V gives CDR1 SGHRS, CDR2 YFSETQ. CDR3: CASSLAGSGGRGDTQYF. As DNA, the CDR3 is TGCGCCAGCAGCTTGGCGGGTAGCGGGGGCCGGGGAGATACGCAGTATTTT.

The chain uses TRBV5-4 and TRBJ1-2; 11 positions match TRBD1. The CDR3 runs 14 residues. V was clipped by 5 bases and J by 7 bases; unmatched bases: 7. Germline V gives CDR1 SGHNT, CDR2 YYREEE (reference sequence). The chain's CDR3 is CASSSDRGHFGYTF. CDR3 DNA: TGTGCCAGCAGTTCGGACAGGGGGCATTTTGGCTACACCTTC.